Listed below are T cell receptor beta chains from one sample, sequenced in a study of cytomegalovirus exposure and HLA in healthy donors. Some clones are missing from TCRdb's copy, which holds only in-frame ones; the method was immunoSEQ multiplex PCR. The sample has about 180,000 clones; over 75% are singletons. The sample consisted of PBMCs. The source is a woman in her forties or fifties in good health and CMV-seronegative. Each CDR3 is given with its conserved first and last residue. The order of the fields is CDR3 protein, CDR3 DNA, clone size, V gene, J gene, D gene. A D gene is named only where the DNA matches it firmly. Clone size, where shown, is once, few, many, or a class for clones that have expanded.

cdr3_aa: CASSWTLGGGMETQYF
cdr3_nt: TGTGCCAGCAGCTGGACCCTCGGCGGGGGCATGGAGACCCAGTACTTC
clone_size: .
v_call: TRBV5-8
j_call: TRBJ2-5
d_call: .

cdr3_aa: CARSGVAGELFF
cdr3_nt: TGTGCTCGCTCCGGGGTCGCCGGGGAGCTGTTTTTT
clone_size: .
v_call: TRBV7-9
j_call: TRBJ2-2
d_call: .

cdr3_aa: CASSFRDRDYEQYF
cdr3_nt: TGTGCCAGCAGTTTCCGGGACAGAGACTACGAGCAGTACTTC
clone_size: .
v_call: TRBV27
j_call: TRBJ2-7
d_call: TRBD1

cdr3_aa: CASSLMTGGNTGELFF
cdr3_nt: TGTGCCAGCAGCCTCATGACGGGGGGCAACACCGGGGAGCTGTTTTTT
clone_size: once
v_call: TRBV7-2
j_call: TRBJ2-2
d_call: .

cdr3_aa: CASSPPSLDRRYEQYF
cdr3_nt: TGTGCCAGCTCACCACCGTCGTTGGACAGAAGATACGAGCAGTACTTC
clone_size: .
v_call: TRBV18
j_call: TRBJ2-7
d_call: .

cdr3_aa: CSVRPSGSYEQYF
cdr3_nt: TGCAGCGTTCGGCCTAGCGGCTCCTACGAGCAGTACTTC
clone_size: few
v_call: TRBV29-1
j_call: TRBJ2-7
d_call: TRBD2

cdr3_aa: CASSEGQGANYEQYF
cdr3_nt: TGTGCCAGCAGTGAGGGACAGGGAGCGAACTACGAGCAGTACTTC
clone_size: .
v_call: TRBV2
j_call: TRBJ2-7
d_call: TRBD1

cdr3_aa: CASSYRGLGNQPQHF
cdr3_nt: TGTGCCAGTAGCTACAGGGGTTTGGGCAATCAGCCCCAGCATTTT
clone_size: .
v_call: TRBV19
j_call: TRBJ1-5
d_call: TRBD1

cdr3_aa: CASSSELGTSGTTLGDTQYF
cdr3_nt: TGTGCCAGCAGCAGCGAACTCGGGACTAGCGGGACCACCCTCGGCGATACGCAGTATTTT
clone_size: few
v_call: TRBV21-1
j_call: TRBJ2-3
d_call: .

cdr3_aa: CASSSWTRRTTDTQYF
cdr3_nt: TGTGCCAGCAGTTCTTGGACTAGGAGGACCACAGATACGCAGTATTTT
clone_size: .
v_call: TRBV28
j_call: TRBJ2-3
d_call: TRBD2

cdr3_aa: CASSLASTGPKGEQYF
cdr3_nt: TGTGCCAGCAGCTTGGCCTCGACAGGTCCCAAAGGGGAGCAGTACTTC
clone_size: .
v_call: TRBV5-4
j_call: TRBJ2-7
d_call: .

cdr3_aa: CASQRDRGSGELFF
cdr3_nt: TGCGCCAGCCAACGGGACAGGGGGTCAGGGGAGCTGTTTTTT
clone_size: .
v_call: TRBV4-1
j_call: TRBJ2-2
d_call: TRBD1

cdr3_aa: CASSQDRQGVSGYTF
cdr3_nt: TGTGCCAGCAGCCAAGATAGACAGGGGGTGAGTGGCTACACCTTC
clone_size: few
v_call: TRBV4-2
j_call: TRBJ1-2
d_call: TRBD1

cdr3_aa: CASSVGQGAPGYTF
cdr3_nt: TGTGCCAGCAGCGTAGGACAGGGGGCGCCTGGCTACACCTTC
clone_size: .
v_call: TRBV9
j_call: TRBJ1-2
d_call: TRBD1

cdr3_aa: CASSLDAYEQYF
cdr3_nt: TGTGCCAGCAGCTTAGACGCCTACGAGCAGTACTTC
clone_size: .
v_call: TRBV11-2
j_call: TRBJ2-7
d_call: .

cdr3_aa: CSVELVAGATNTGELFF
cdr3_nt: TGCAGCGTTGAATTGGTAGCGGGGGCCACGAACACCGGGGAGCTGTTTTTT
clone_size: .
v_call: TRBV29-1
j_call: TRBJ2-2
d_call: TRBD2

cdr3_aa: CASSHRGFSSYNEQFF
cdr3_nt: TGTGCCAGCAGTCACAGGGGATTCAGCTCCTACAATGAGCAGTTCTTC
clone_size: .
v_call: TRBV28
j_call: TRBJ2-1
d_call: TRBD1

cdr3_aa: CASLRANTGELFF
cdr3_nt: TGTGCCAGCCTGAGAGCGAACACCGGGGAGCTGTTTTTT
clone_size: once
v_call: TRBV28
j_call: TRBJ2-2
d_call: .

cdr3_aa: CASSVPGMNTEAFF
cdr3_nt: TGTGCCAGCAGTGTCCCGGGGATGAACACTGAAGCTTTCTTT
clone_size: .
v_call: TRBV2
j_call: TRBJ1-1
d_call: .

cdr3_aa: CASTTGWNEQFF
cdr3_nt: TGTGCCAGTACCACAGGTTGGAATGAGCAGTTCTTC
clone_size: .
v_call: TRBV19
j_call: TRBJ2-1
d_call: .

cdr3_aa: CASSPMTSGSSYEQYF
cdr3_nt: TGTGCCAGCAGCCCAATGACTAGCGGGAGCTCCTACGAGCAGTACTTC
clone_size: once
v_call: TRBV5-4
j_call: TRBJ2-7
d_call: TRBD2

cdr3_aa: CASSIDGIRFNYGYTF
cdr3_nt: TGTGCCAGTAGTATCGACGGGATCCGGTTTAACTATGGCTACACCTTC
clone_size: .
v_call: TRBV19
j_call: TRBJ1-2
d_call: .

cdr3_aa: CASRITGWETGELFF
cdr3_nt: TGTGCCAGCAGAATAACAGGGTGGGAGACCGGGGAGCTGTTTTTT
clone_size: .
v_call: TRBV7-9
j_call: TRBJ2-2
d_call: .

cdr3_aa: CASSLFRIRSGQNTEAFF
cdr3_nt: TGTGCCAGCAGTTTATTTCGGATCAGATCGGGACAGAACACTGAAGCTTTCTTT
clone_size: .
v_call: TRBV7-9
j_call: TRBJ1-1
d_call: .

cdr3_aa: CASSPRTESNTEAFF
cdr3_nt: TGTGCCAGCTCACCACGGACAGAAAGTAACACTGAAGCTTTCTTT
clone_size: .
v_call: TRBV18
j_call: TRBJ1-1
d_call: .

cdr3_aa: CASSQTGNEQYF
cdr3_nt: TGTGCCAGCAGCCAAACAGGGAACGAGCAGTACTTC
clone_size: .
v_call: TRBV6-5
j_call: TRBJ2-7
d_call: .

cdr3_aa: CASSQDPGLAGGYEQYF
cdr3_nt: TGCGCCAGCAGCCAAGATCCCGGACTAGCGGGAGGTTACGAGCAGTACTTC
clone_size: .
v_call: TRBV4-1
j_call: TRBJ2-7
d_call: TRBD2